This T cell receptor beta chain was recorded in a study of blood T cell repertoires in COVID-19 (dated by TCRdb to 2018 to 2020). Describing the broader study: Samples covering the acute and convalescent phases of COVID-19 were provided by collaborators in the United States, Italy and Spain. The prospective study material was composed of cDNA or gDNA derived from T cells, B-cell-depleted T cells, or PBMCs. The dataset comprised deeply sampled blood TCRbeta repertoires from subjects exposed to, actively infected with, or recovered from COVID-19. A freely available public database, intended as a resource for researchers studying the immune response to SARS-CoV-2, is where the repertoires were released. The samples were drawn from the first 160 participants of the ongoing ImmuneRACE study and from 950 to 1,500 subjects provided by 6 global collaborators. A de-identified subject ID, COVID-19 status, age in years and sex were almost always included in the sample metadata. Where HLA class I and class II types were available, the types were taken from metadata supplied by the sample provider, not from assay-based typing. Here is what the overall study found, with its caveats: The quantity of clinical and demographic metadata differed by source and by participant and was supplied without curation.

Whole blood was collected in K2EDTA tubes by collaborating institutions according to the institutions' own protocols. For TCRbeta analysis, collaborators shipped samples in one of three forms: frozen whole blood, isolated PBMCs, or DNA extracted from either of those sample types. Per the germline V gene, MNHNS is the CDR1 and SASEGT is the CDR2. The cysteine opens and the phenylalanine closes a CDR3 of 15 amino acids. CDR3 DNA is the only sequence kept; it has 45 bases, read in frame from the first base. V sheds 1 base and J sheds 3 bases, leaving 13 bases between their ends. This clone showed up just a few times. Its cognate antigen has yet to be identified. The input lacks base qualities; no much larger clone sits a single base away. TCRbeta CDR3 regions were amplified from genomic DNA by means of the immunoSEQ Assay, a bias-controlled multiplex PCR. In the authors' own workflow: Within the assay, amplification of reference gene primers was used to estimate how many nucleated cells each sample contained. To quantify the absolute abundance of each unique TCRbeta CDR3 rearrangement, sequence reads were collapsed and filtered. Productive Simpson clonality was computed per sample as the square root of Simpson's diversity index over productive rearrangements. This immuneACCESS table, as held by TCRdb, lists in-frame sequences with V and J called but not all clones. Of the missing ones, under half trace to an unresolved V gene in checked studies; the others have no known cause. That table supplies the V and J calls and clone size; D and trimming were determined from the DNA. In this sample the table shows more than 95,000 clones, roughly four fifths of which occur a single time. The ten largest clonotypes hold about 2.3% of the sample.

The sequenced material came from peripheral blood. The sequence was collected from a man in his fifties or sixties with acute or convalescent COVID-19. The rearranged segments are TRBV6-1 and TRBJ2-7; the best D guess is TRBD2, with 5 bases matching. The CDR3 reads CASSEERDLDYEQYF. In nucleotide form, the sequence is TGTGCCAGCAGTGAAGAACGGGATTTGGACTACGAGCAGTACTTC.